This T cell receptor (beta chain) was recorded in a study of human T cells and chemical hapten exposure. Overall study findings and caveats: Expanded TCRs formed significantly more large CDR3 similarity clusters than controls. Because they had alopecia, donors may respond immunologically unlike healthy people.

Authors' data handling: The median was about 100,000 TCRs per sample, ranging roughly 20,000 to 690,600. TCRdb processed the RACE reads anew with MiXCR; each CDR3 protein has one entry. TCRdb, not the authors, supplied the V and J calls. The repertoire holds about 300,000 distinct CDR3 sequences, with 5.5% as singletons. This clonotype was counted only a few times. The target antigen is unknown. Time point here: pre-sensitization, week 0. Treatment defined: therapeutic diphenylcyclopropenone sensitization with weekly scalp DPC. The length of the CDR3 is 12 residues. The germline V gene encodes CDR1 SGHAT and CDR2 FQDESV (reference sequence). V gave up 5 bases and J gave up 4 bases, with 8 bases separating them.

The input for sequencing was whole blood, taken in connection with sensitization to the hapten diphenylcyclopropenone (DPC). The clonotype was recovered from a woman between 18 and 29 years old with alopecia areata. Some clones in this sample may be carry-over from other donors' samples. The V gene is TRBV11-1, the J gene TRBJ1-1; tentative D call: TRBD1 (6 bases). CDR3 amino acids: CASSTTGTEAFF. CDR3 sequence (DNA): TGTGCCAGCAGCACGACAGGCACTGAAGCTTTCTTT.